This TCR beta chain was sequenced in a study of regulatory T cells in long-lasting Graves disease. Sequencing libraries for TCR beta were prepared with iRepertoire HTBI primers and Arm-PCR of CDR3 regions. Via MiXCR, TCRdb re-called the multiplex PCR reads, giving one row per CDR3 protein. The data contain 420,000 or so distinct CDR3 sequences, about a sixth of them singletons. Germline V gene data show CDR1 as LGHDT and CDR2 as YNNKEL (reference sequence). The CDR3 runs to 17 residues. V was cut by 1 base and J by 5 bases, with 20 bases left in between. The sample's time point: newly diagnosed GD, antithyroid drugs for less than 3 months. Extracted PBMC RNA gave rise to the TCR library. This clonotype came up many times. Another study also made use of these data, one on T cells in Graves' hyperthyroidism and ophthalmopathy. Per that study: Most expanded thyroid clonotypes above 0.001 also appeared in blood.

This sequence originates from a young woman with Graves disease. The rearrangement uses TRBV3-1 and TRBJ1-1, with a tentative D call TRBD1 (6 bases). Material: peripheral blood mononuclear cells (PBMCs), obtained at new diagnosis, from a patient treated with antithyroid drugs. CDR3 in DNA: TGTGCCAGCAGCCAAGTTGTCCGGGGGCGGGTGGGGACTGAAGCTTTCTTT. As protein: CASSQVVRGRVGTEAFF.